The 30 T cell receptor beta chains in this list originate from one sample, sequenced in a study of Graves' ophthalmopathy and Graves' hyperthyroidism. For repertoire sequencing, the TCR beta CDR3 regions were amplified from RNA transcripts. Second-round multiplex PCR came after a first-round RT-PCR that employed HTBI primers. TCRdb independently ran MiXCR on the multiplex PCR reads; one entry per CDR3 protein. Among over a million distinct CDR3 sequences listed, 36% were seen once. The source material was peripheral blood or thyroid tissue (not recorded which). These receptors originate from an adult man with Graves' hyperthyroidism.

This clonotype was seen repeatedly, ten times or more. The rearrangement joins TRBV6-5 to TRBJ2-6; no definite D call. V lost 2 bases and J 0 bases, leaving 5 bases between the germline ends. From germline, CDR1 is MNHEY and CDR2 SVGAGI. This CDR3 is 15 amino acids long. This chain's CDR3 is CASSYIGSGANVLTF. The CDR3 DNA reads TGTGCCAGCAGTTACATAGGCTCTGGGGCCAACGTCCTGACTTTC.

The rearrangement joins TRBV6-5 to TRBJ2-5; no reliable D call. From germline, CDR1 is MNHEY and CDR2 SVGAGI. V lost 0 bases, J lost 0 bases, and 11 bases lay in between. The CDR3 totals 16 residues. The CDR3 DNA is TGTGCCAGCAGTTACTCGCCTACAGCTAACCAAGAGACCCAGTACTTC. Its protein product is CASSYSPTANQETQYF.

The chain is built from TRBV7-9 and TRBJ1-2; D is possibly TRBD1 (6 bases). Germline CDR1 is SEHNR and CDR2 is FQNEAQ (reference sequence). This CDR3 has 16 amino acids. The germline V and J ends were trimmed by 0 bases and 4 bases, with 15 bases remaining between them. The CDR3 DNA sequence: TGTGCCAGCAGCTTAGCTGCCAGGGGCGACGGCTATGGCTACACCTTC. Its translation is CASSLAARGDGYGYTF.

In this sample, this clonotype turned up a few times. The chain links TRBV7-9 to TRBJ1-6, with 7 bases matching TRBD1. The CDR3 is 16 residues long. Germline loops: CDR1 SEHNR, CDR2 FQNEAQ (reference sequence). J was trimmed by 3 bases and V by 3 bases; bases with no gene match: 5. CDR3 DNA: TGTGCCAGCAGCTTGGGGGCAGGGGGCTATAATTCACCCCTCCACTTT. Encoded protein: CASSLGAGGYNSPLHF.

The rearrangement joins TRBV10-3 to TRBJ1-5; 7 bases are shared with TRBD1. There are 12 residues in the CDR3. The germline V gene has CDR1 ENHRY and CDR2 SYGVKD. Losses at the gene ends were 8 bases for V and 9 bases for J; bases not matched to a gene: 7. The CDR3 DNA reads as TGTGCCATCCGGGACAGACTGTCGCCCCAGCATTTT. It yields the protein CAIRDRLSPQHF.

About this clonotype: A much bigger clone sits one base away, suggesting this may be a read error. The chain employs TRBV12-3 or TRBV12-4 and TRBJ2-2; perhaps TRBD2 as D (5 bases). The CDR3 covers 11 residues. This CDR3 reads CATSYTGEPFF. CDR3 in DNA: TGTGCCACCTCCTACACCGGGGAGCCGTTTTTT.

This clonotype was seen many times. The genes are TRBV2 and TRBJ2-7; 11 nucleotides match TRBD1. Losses at the gene ends were 1 base for V and 6 bases for J; bases not matched to a gene: 5. The CDR3 spans 15 residues. From germline, CDR1 is SNHLY and CDR2 FYNNEI. For the CDR3, the DNA is TGTGCCAGCAGTGAAGGAGGGACAGGGGGTTCCGAGCAGTACTTC. Translating it yields CASSEGGTGGSEQYF.

This clonotype showed up many times. The chain is built from TRBV2 and TRBJ1-2, with D maybe TRBD1 (6 bases). The CDR3 totals 15 residues. Germline-derived CDR1 and CDR2 are SNHLY and FYNNEI. The V end was cut by 9 bases, the J end by 0 bases, with 17 bases between. This CDR3 is CASLGQTETNYGYTF. The CDR3 nucleotides are TGTGCCAGTCTCGGACAGACGGAAACTAACTATGGCTACACCTTC.

This clonotype occurred many times. The J gene is TRBJ1-2, the V gene TRBV7-8, with a tentative D call TRBD1 (6 bases). V was clipped by 6 bases and J by 4 bases, with 15 bases between them. CDR3 length: 14 residues. Germline V gene data show CDR1 as SGHVS and CDR2 as FQNEAQ. CDR3 in DNA: TGTGCCAGCAGGGCGGGGGGCGCGGGCTATGGCTACACCTTC. Amino acids: CASRAGGAGYGYTF.

This clonotype was counted at least ten times. The CDR3 nucleotides are TGTGCCAGCAGCTTCGTCGGGGGTTGGGGTAATTCACCCCTCCACTTT. It translates to CASSFVGGWGNSPLHF. This chain links TRBV7-2 with TRBJ1-6; possible D gene TRBD1, 5 bases. The CDR3 has 16 residues. Looked up from germline, CDR1 is SGHTA and CDR2 is FQGNSA. Trimming removed 3 bases at V and 6 bases at J, with 15 bases between.

This clonotype occurred many times. V and J are TRBV12-3 or TRBV12-4 and TRBJ2-7; 7 bases fit TRBD2. CDR3 size: 14 residues. The J segment lost 0 bases and the V segment lost 6 bases, leaving 5 bases of the junction unmatched. CDR3 sequence: CASSGEGISYEQYF. CDR3 bases: TGTGCCAGCAGCGGGGAGGGGATCTCCTACGAGCAGTACTTC.

This chain links TRBV20-1 with TRBJ1-6; 10 bases align to TRBD1. The CDR3 contains 13 residues. V shed 6 bases, J shed 10 bases, and the junction held 6 bases outside the gene matches. Germline V gives CDR1 DFQATT, CDR2 SNEGSKA (reference sequence). The CDR3 bases are TGCAGTGCCCCGGGACAGGGGAGGTCACCCCTCCACTTT. This translates into CSAPGQGRSPLHF.

The V gene is TRBV7-9, the J gene TRBJ1-3; possibly TRBD1 for D (6 bases). Germline V gene data show CDR1 as SEHNR and CDR2 as FQNEAQ (reference sequence). This CDR3 region has 16 residues. Deletions cut 3 bases from V and 0 bases from J, with 12 bases between. Here the CDR3 DNA reads TGTGCCAGCAGCTTGTTAGGACAGAGCTCTGGAAACACCATATATTTT. Translating gives CASSLLGQSSGNTIYF.

V usage is TRBV9 and J usage is TRBJ1-4; TRBD1 agrees at 10 bases. V shed 2 bases, J shed 6 bases, and the junction held 4 bases outside the gene matches. CDR3 length: 15 amino acids. Looked up from germline, CDR1 is SGDLS and CDR2 is YYNGEE. Here the CDR3 reads CASSVTGTGDEKLFF. The CDR3 bases are TGTGCCAGCAGCGTGACCGGGACAGGGGATGAAAAACTGTTTTTT. The variable domain in full, with the rest retrieved from reference TRBV9 and TRBJ1-4, is DSGVTQTPKHLITATGQRVTLRCSPRSGDLSVYWYQQSLDQGLQFLIQYYNGEERAKGNILERFSAQQFPDLHSELNLSSLELGDSALYFCASSVTGTGDEKLFFGSGTQLSVL.

This clonotype turned up a few times. A junction end diverges from the germline sequence, so it may reflect a read error. The J gene is TRBJ1-1, the V gene TRBV14, with 8 bases fitting TRBD1. The CDR3 is made up of 16 amino acids. CDR1 and CDR2 from the germline V gene are SGHDN and FVKESK. The CDR3 is CASSLRRTGLNTEAFF. CDR3 bases: TGCGCCAGCAGCTTGAGAAGGACAGGGTTGAACACTGAAGCTTTCTTT.

This chain links TRBV20-1 with TRBJ2-3; TRBD2 aligns across 13 bases. Trimming took 4 bases from V and 5 from J; bases not matched to a gene: 6. The CDR3 consists of 15 residues. Germline CDR1 DFQATT, CDR2 SNEGSKA (reference sequence). The CDR3 loop is CSATGLAGVVDTQYF. CDR3 coding DNA: TGCAGTGCTACAGGACTAGCGGGAGTCGTAGATACGCAGTATTTT.

This chain uses TRBV2 with TRBJ1-4; D is perhaps TRBD1 (6 bases). V dropped 8 bases and J dropped 7 bases, with 11 bases sitting between them. CDR3 length: 12 amino acids. The germline gives CDR1 SNHLY, CDR2 FYNNEI. The CDR3 sequence: CASLGRGEKLFF. The CDR3 nucleotides are TGTGCCAGCTTGGGCAGGGGTGAAAAACTGTTTTTT.

At least ten counts were recorded for this clonotype. The chain joins TRBV29-1 to TRBJ2-5; 7 bases are shared with TRBD1. Germline V gives CDR1 SQVTM, CDR2 ANQGSEA. Trimming removed 4 bases from V and 5 bases from J; junction bases left unmatched: 7. The CDR3 is 13 amino acids. CDR3 bases: TGCAGCGTTGCGGGACAGTATATGGAGACCCAGTACTTC. As protein: CSVAGQYMETQYF.

The chain carries TRBV12-3 or TRBV12-4 and TRBJ1-2, with TRBD1 identical over 10 bases. This CDR3 region has 14 residues. Trimming cost V 6 bases and J 5 bases; bases outside gene matches: 6. CDR3 protein: CASSDPGQGYGYTF. The CDR3 nucleotides are TGTGCCAGCAGCGACCCGGGACAGGGGTATGGCTACACCTTC.

This clonotype was detected ten times or more. The chain recombines TRBV12-3 or TRBV12-4 with TRBJ1-1; D is possibly TRBD1 (6 bases). This CDR3 has 15 residues. V gave up 5 bases and J gave up 0 bases, with 13 bases separating them. In DNA, the CDR3 is TGTGCCAGCAGTCCTCCCAGGGGATTGAACACTGAAGCTTTCTTT. Translated: CASSPPRGLNTEAFF.

J is TRBJ2-2 and V is TRBV29-1, with D maybe TRBD1 (7 bases). The CDR3 runs 16 residues. Per the germline V gene, CDR1 is SQVTM and CDR2 is ANQGSEA. Deletions cut 7 bases from V and 6 bases from J, with 24 bases between. This CDR3 reads CSAPAGKGAYPGELFF. The CDR3 DNA sequence: TGCAGCGCCCCTGCGGGGAAGGGGGCCTATCCCGGGGAGCTGTTTTTT.

About this clonotype: Given the absence of the conserved phenylalanine or tryptophan at the CDR3 end, a read error is likely. V usage is TRBV20-1 and J usage is TRBJ2-7; 8 bases match TRBD2. There are 14 residues in the CDR3. CDR1 DFQATT and CDR2 SNEGSKA come from the germline V gene (reference sequence). Unmatched junction bases numbered 10, after V lost 6 bases and J lost 3 bases. CDR3 sequence reads: CSAAPGTRDYEQYS. CDR3 nucleotide sequence: TGCAGTGCCGCCCCCGGGACTAGGGACTACGAGCAGTACTCC.

In the case of this clonotype: This CDR3 is missing its conserved last phenylalanine or tryptophan, likely due to a read error. Because the CDR3's place on the DNA is in doubt, the DNA is left out and the CDR3 is given as listed by TCRdb. V and J are TRBV19 and TRBJ2-6; the table's TRBD1 call for D was not verified on the DNA. Germline loops: CDR1 LNHDA, CDR2 SQIVND (reference sequence). Termini included, the CDR3 measures 9 amino acids. The CDR3 loop reads CASEGRQNT.

This clonotype was found a few times. The J gene is TRBJ2-7, the V gene TRBV7-9; the D gene is possibly TRBD1 (5 bases). This CDR3 contains 16 residues. The germline CDR1 and CDR2 sequences are SEHNR and FQNEAQ (reference sequence). The V end was cut by 5 bases, the J end by 4 bases, with 21 bases between. The CDR3 sequence is CASSVAGFNKDYEQYF. The DNA of the CDR3 is TGTGCCAGCAGCGTCGCAGGGTTTAACAAGGATTACGAGCAGTACTTC.

This rearrangement joins TRBV25-1 to TRBJ2-7; possibly TRBD1 or TRBD2 for D (5 bases each). CDR3 length: 13 residues. Germline V gene data show CDR1 as MGHDK and CDR2 as SYGVNS. Trimming removed 7 bases from V and 4 bases from J, with 14 bases in between. In DNA, the CDR3 is TGTGCCAGCACTAAATATGGGGGATACGAGCAGTACTTC. Amino acids: CASTKYGGYEQYF.

This clonotype has only a few counts. The J gene is TRBJ1-6, the V gene TRBV6-5; D possibly corresponds to TRBD1 (5 bases). From germline, CDR1 is MNHEY and CDR2 SVGAGI. V lost 5 bases and J 7 bases, leaving 12 bases between the germline ends. The CDR3 has 14 amino acids. DNA for the CDR3: TGTGCCAGCAGTACCGGGACCAAGAATTCACCCCTCCACTTT. This translates into CASSTGTKNSPLHF.

This clonotype was seen only a few times. V usage is TRBV10-3 and J usage is TRBJ2-7, with 12 bases aligning to TRBD2. Germline V gene lookup returns CDR1 ENHRY and CDR2 SYGVKD. Trimming cost V 5 bases and J 3 bases; bases outside gene matches: 2. This CDR3 region has 14 residues. CDR3 in DNA: TGTGCCATCAGTCCTAGCGGGAGGGTCTACGAGCAGTACTTC. Amino acids: CAISPSGRVYEQYF.

The V call is TRBV20-1, the J call TRBJ1-3; D possibly corresponds to TRBD1 (5 bases). CDR1 DFQATT and CDR2 SNEGSKA come from the germline V gene (reference sequence). The CDR3 is made up of 13 amino acids. V was clipped by 6 bases and J by 4 bases, with 13 bases between them. The CDR3 loop is CSAHGQEGNTIYF. The CDR3 coding sequence is TGCAGTGCCCACGGACAAGAAGGAAACACCATATATTTT.

This clonotype has a handful of counts. The chain uses TRBV10-2 and TRBJ1-1, with a tentative D call TRBD1 (5 bases). Trimming cost V 1 base and J 1 base, with 10 bases left between them. The germline gives CDR1 WSHSY, CDR2 SAAADI. This CDR3 has 15 amino acids. The CDR3 here is CASSEFTGANTEAFF. CDR3 nucleotides: TGCGCCAGCAGTGAGTTTACAGGAGCGAACACTGAAGCTTTCTTT.

This clonotype showed up many times. This chain joins TRBV29-1 and TRBJ2-7; TRBD2 is a possible D gene (5 bases). The V and J ends lost 4 bases and 7 bases respectively, with 11 bases between them. Looked up from germline, CDR1 is SQVTM and CDR2 is ANQGSEA. There are 11 residues in the CDR3. The DNA for the CDR3 is TGCAGCGTTGTGGAGGTAGGAGAGCAGTACTTC. It encodes CSVVEVGEQYF.